The 18 T cell receptor beta chains listed next were all sequenced from one sample in a study of shared clonotypes between healthy human individuals. Here immunoSEQ multiplex PCR was the method, and the copy in TCRdb shows in-frame clones only, minus some. Found here are hundreds of thousands of clones, 90% to 95% of them singletons; the top ten hold 24%. Naive CD8 cells lacked CD45RO, underwent positive selection for CCR7 and left out terminally differentiated effector memory CD45RA+ cells. The sequenced sample was naive CD8+ T cells sorted from blood. The receptors derive from a man younger than 40 in good health.

The chain carries TRBV4-1 and TRBJ2-6; either TRBD1 or TRBD2 may supply D (5 bases each). The V gene lost 4 bases and the J gene lost 3 bases, with 22 bases spanning the gap. In germline, CDR1 is MGHRA, CDR2 YSYEKL. This CDR3 has 19 residues. In nucleotides, the CDR3 is TGCGCCAGCAGCCCAACGACCGGGACGGAAGTTCTTGGGGCCAACGTCCTGACTTTC. This translates into CASSPTTGTEVLGANVLTF.

The chain joins TRBV7-6 to TRBJ2-1; 7 nucleotides line up with TRBD2. The ends lost 1 base at V and 8 bases at J; junction bases unmatched: 2. The CDR3 is 13 residues long. From germline, CDR1 is SGHVS and CDR2 FNYEAQ. CDR3 DNA: TGTGCCAGCAGCTTAGGACTAGCCTATGAGCAGTTCTTC. Protein sequence: CASSLGLAYEQFF.

The CDR3 protein is CASSADPSTDTQYF. CDR3 DNA: TGTGCCAGCTCCGCCGATCCCAGCACAGATACGCAGTATTTT. The rearrangement links TRBV28 to TRBJ2-3; no firm D call. Germline V gives CDR1 MDHEN, CDR2 SYDVKM. V lost 8 bases, J lost 0 bases, and 12 bases lay in between. The CDR3 covers 14 residues. Full variable domain (remainder filled in from reference TRBV28 and TRBJ2-3): DVKVTQSSRYLVKRTGEKVFLECVQDMDHENMFWYRQDPGLGLRLIYFSYDVKMKEKGDIPEGYSVSREKKERFSLILESASTNQTSMYLCASSADPSTDTQYFGPGTRLTVL.

The CDR3 reads CASSWTGGMAGELFF. CDR3 bases: TGTGCCAGCAGTTGGACAGGGGGGATGGCCGGGGAGCTGTTTTTT. The chain recombines TRBV27 with TRBJ2-2, with TRBD1 matching over 10 bases. This CDR3 contains 15 residues. CDR1 is MNHEY and CDR2 is SMNVEV in the germline V gene (reference sequence). With V trimmed by 4 bases and J by 6 bases, 5 bases remained unmatched.

CDR3 nucleotide sequence: TGTGCCAGCAGCGTAGGATCCGGGAATGGCTACACCTTC. Protein sequence: CASSVGSGNGYTF. The genes are TRBV9 and TRBJ1-2; D ambiguous. The germline CDR1 and CDR2 sequences are SGDLS and YYNGEE. This CDR3 region has 13 residues. V lost 0 bases and J 6 bases, leaving 9 bases between the germline ends.

The chain has TRBV7-9 and TRBJ2-7; D ambiguous. The CDR3 is 16 residues long. The V and J ends lost 1 base and 0 bases respectively, with 13 bases between them. CDR1 is SEHNR, CDR2 FQNEAQ, per germline (reference sequence). This CDR3 reads CASSLEDGAPSYEQYF. The CDR3 nucleotides are TGTGCCAGCAGCTTAGAGGACGGCGCACCCTCCTACGAGCAGTACTTC.

As regards this clone: This CDR3 is also generated by other DNA sequences in the sample. The chain combines TRBV5-1 with TRBJ2-7; weak D call: TRBD2 (5 bases). The germline CDR1 and CDR2 sequences are SGHRS and YFSETQ. V gave up 0 bases and J gave up 3 bases, with 10 bases separating them. CDR3 length: 14 amino acids. The CDR3: CASSLGTGNYEQYF. For the CDR3, the DNA is TGCGCCAGCAGCTTGGGTACGGGAAACTACGAGCAGTACTTC.

The V and J genes are TRBV27 and TRBJ2-4; 7 bases fit TRBD2. The germline CDR1 and CDR2 sequences are MNHEY and SMNVEV (reference sequence). Trimming took 8 bases from V and 0 from J; bases not matched to a gene: 10. The CDR3 is 16 amino acids. For the CDR3, the DNA is TGTGCCAGCGCGGGGGTTGGAGAACTAGCCAAAAACATTCAGTACTTC. Its translation: CASAGVGELAKNIQYF.

This rearrangement joins TRBV7-9 to TRBJ1-4; 7 bases fit TRBD1. Per the germline V gene, CDR1 is SEHNR and CDR2 is FQNEAQ (reference sequence). The length of the CDR3 is 18 residues. The ends lost 5 bases at V and 6 bases at J; junction bases unmatched: 18. CDR3 residues: CASSPDLRGGTEYEKLFF. CDR3 DNA sequence: TGTGCCAGCAGCCCGGATTTACGGGGTGGGACAGAGTATGAAAAACTGTTTTTT.

The V call is TRBV9, the J call TRBJ2-2; 9 bases align to TRBD2. CDR3 length: 16 residues. CDR1 SGDLS and CDR2 YYNGEE come from the germline V gene. V lost 4 bases, J lost 3 bases, and 7 bases stayed unmatched. The chain's CDR3 is CASSPHSGSDTGELFF. The CDR3 DNA sequence: TGTGCCAGCAGCCCCCATAGCGGGAGCGACACCGGGGAGCTGTTTTTT.

The genes are TRBV5-6 and TRBJ2-1; D is unclear. Germline V CDR1 and CDR2: SGHDT, YYEEEE. V gave up 0 bases and J gave up 1 base, with 5 bases separating them. The CDR3 is 14 amino acids. The CDR3 sequence is CASSLEASYNEQFF. The CDR3 DNA reads TGTGCCAGCAGCTTGGAAGCGTCCTACAATGAGCAGTTCTTC.

The V call is TRBV6-5, the J call TRBJ2-1; 7 nucleotides match TRBD1. V shed 6 bases, J shed 8 bases, and the junction held 13 bases outside the gene matches. This CDR3 contains 15 residues. Germline V gene sequence: CDR1 MNHEY, CDR2 SVGAGI. CDR3 protein: CASSQEGGRVHEQFF. Written as DNA, the CDR3 is TGTGCCAGCAGCCAAGAAGGGGGCAGAGTCCATGAGCAGTTCTTC.

V and J are TRBV5-4 and TRBJ1-2; a weak D match, TRBD1 (5 bases). Germline assignment: CDR1 SGHNT and CDR2 YYREEE (reference sequence). V lost 4 bases to trimming and J lost 3 bases, with 19 bases between them. The CDR3 covers 16 residues. The CDR3 protein is CASSQWTGTADYGYTF. In DNA form, the CDR3 reads TGTGCCAGCAGCCAGTGGACTGGGACCGCCGACTATGGCTACACCTTC. Supplemented by reference TRBV5-4 and TRBJ1-2, the full variable domain reads ETGVTQSPTHLIKTRGQQVTLRCSSQSGHNTVSWYQQALGQGPQFIFQYYREEENGRGNFPPRFSGLQFPNYSSELNVNALELDDSALYLCASSQWTGTADYGYTFGSGTRLTVV.

This clone was observed a single time. This chain links TRBV5-1 with TRBJ1-1; D is perhaps TRBD1 (6 bases). The germline V gene encodes CDR1 SGHRS and CDR2 YFSETQ. V was cut by 0 bases and J by 1 base, with 16 bases left in between. The CDR3 is made up of 17 amino acids. For the CDR3, the DNA is TGCGCCAGCAGCTTGGGAACCCTACACAGGGAGAACACTGAAGCTTTCTTT. This encodes CASSLGTLHRENTEAFF.

V and J are TRBV19 and TRBJ1-1, with 10 bases matching TRBD1. V was pared by 3 bases and J by 0 bases, with 4 bases of the junction left unmatched. CDR3 length: 16 residues. Germline V gene lookup returns CDR1 LNHDA and CDR2 SQIVND (reference sequence). CDR3 residues: CASSIGQGVMNTEAFF. DNA for the CDR3: TGTGCCAGTAGTATCGGACAGGGGGTAATGAACACTGAAGCTTTCTTT.

The gene calls are TRBV18 and TRBJ2-1; possibly TRBD1 for D (6 bases). The length of the CDR3 is 17 residues. Germline loops: CDR1 KGHSH, CDR2 LQKENI. Trimming removed 4 bases from V and 6 bases from J, with 22 bases in between. The CDR3 reads CASSQTPGTPRANEQFF. As DNA, the CDR3 is TGTGCCAGCTCACAGACACCCGGGACACCAAGGGCCAATGAGCAGTTCTTC.

Of note for this clone: Distinct nucleotide sequences in the sample also encode this CDR3. CDR3 region: CASIGTSGTDTQYF. CDR3 sequence (DNA): TGTGCCAGCATCGGGACTAGCGGAACAGATACGCAGTATTTT. The chain links TRBV7-9 to TRBJ2-3, with 11 bases aligning to TRBD2. This CDR3 region has 14 residues. Trimming removed 7 bases from V and 3 bases from J; junction bases left unmatched: 3. From germline, CDR1 is SEHNR and CDR2 FQNEAQ (reference sequence).

The gene calls are TRBV7-3 and TRBJ2-1; 7 bases fit TRBD1. The CDR3 has 14 amino acids. Germline CDR1 SGHTA, CDR2 FQGTGA. The J segment lost 7 bases and the V segment lost 4 bases, leaving 7 bases of the junction unmatched. The CDR3 reads CASSSFEQGNEQFF. The CDR3 DNA reads as TGTGCCAGCAGCTCATTCGAACAGGGGAATGAGCAGTTCTTC.